The 29 T cell receptor beta chains below come from one sample, sequenced in a study of CD8 T cells in ankylosing spondylitis (dated by TCRdb to 2016 to 2017). The method behind the library was 5' RACE. The sequencer was an Illumina HiSeq 2500. In-frame beta chains were kept once TCRdb had trimmed the public reads at Q25 with fastp and called clones with MiXCR. Rows are unified per CDR3 protein, each entry keeping the most common DNA and genes. For this sample the table gives a few hundred thousand distinct CDR3 sequences, of which approximately 22% were detected only once. The ten biggest clones cover around 13% of the sample. The sequenced sample consisted of blood, either unsorted or a sorted T cell fraction (not recorded which). The receptors come from a male donor with ankylosing spondylitis or in good health (not recorded which).

The sample holds a few counts of this clonotype. The chain uses TRBV21-1 and TRBJ2-3; TRBD2 is the table's D call and was not checked against the DNA. TRBV21-1 is listed as a pseudogene. The CDR3 consists of 16 residues. The CDR3 here is CASSNAPPAGTDTQYF. Written as DNA, the CDR3 is TGTGCCAGCAGCAATGCCCCCCCCGCGGGCACAGATACGCAGTATTTT.

This clonotype has just a few counts. The chain uses TRBV6-6 and TRBJ1-2; 7 bases align to TRBD1. From germline, CDR1 is MNHNY and CDR2 SVGAGI (reference sequence). CDR3 size: 13 residues. With 7 bases clipped from V and 3 bases from J, the junction kept 5 bases outside the gene matches. This chain's CDR3 is CASKSGTDYGYTF. For the CDR3, the DNA is TGTGCCAGCAAATCCGGGACAGACTATGGCTACACCTTC.

The sample holds a few counts of this clonotype. The chain carries TRBV4-1 and TRBJ2-7; no firm D call. Germline V gene data show CDR1 as MGHRA and CDR2 as YSYEKL. The CDR3 is 15 residues long. Trimming left V 0 bases short and J 1 base short, with 10 bases between. The CDR3 here is CASSQEERWSYEQYF. CDR3 DNA sequence: TGCGCCAGCAGCCAAGAGGAGCGTTGGTCCTACGAGCAGTACTTC.

As for this clonotype: At one end the junction does not follow the germline gene, possibly because of a read error. The rearrangement uses TRBV20-1 and TRBJ2-4; the D is unclear. This CDR3 contains 17 residues. Germline V gene lookup returns CDR1 DFQATT and CDR2 SNEGSKA (reference sequence). The CDR3 bases are TGCAGTGCTAGACCCAGTCAACCCGACTTAGCCAAAACCATTCAGTACTTC. Its translation: CSARPSQPDLAKTIQYF.

The rearrangement uses TRBV3-1 and TRBJ2-1, with TRBD2 identical over 7 bases. Germline values: CDR1 LGHDT, CDR2 YNNKEL (reference sequence). The CDR3 has 13 amino acids. The J segment lost 9 bases and the V segment lost 4 bases, leaving 6 bases of the junction unmatched. CDR3 in amino acids: CASSPGGGFEQFF. The DNA of the CDR3 is TGTGCCAGCAGCCCGGGAGGAGGGTTTGAGCAGTTCTTC.

CDR3 sequence: CASIGSGGATDTQYF. The CDR3 bases are TGCGCCAGCATAGGTAGCGGGGGGGCTACAGATACGCAGTATTTT. The gene calls are TRBV10-2 and TRBJ2-3; TRBD2 aligns across 11 bases. With 7 bases clipped from V and 3 bases from J, the junction kept 6 bases outside the gene matches. This CDR3 has 15 residues. Germline-derived CDR1 and CDR2 are WSHSY and SAAADI.

V usage is TRBV7-8 and J usage is TRBJ2-1; 16 bases align to TRBD2. CDR3 size: 16 residues. V lost 4 bases to trimming and J lost 4 bases; unmatched junction nucleotides: 1. In germline, CDR1 is SGHVS, CDR2 FQNEAQ. The CDR3 is CASSSGLAGGYNEQFF. The CDR3 nucleotides read TGTGCCAGCAGCTCGGGACTAGCGGGGGGGTACAATGAGCAGTTCTTC.

This rearrangement joins TRBV6-2 or TRBV6-3 to TRBJ2-4; 7 bases match TRBD1. In germline, CDR1 is MNHEY, CDR2 SVGEGT. V gave up 5 bases and J gave up 0 bases; unmatched junction bases: 1. This CDR3 is 14 amino acids long. This chain's CDR3 is CASSRGLAKNIQYF. CDR3 nucleotides: TGTGCCAGCAGTAGGGGGCTAGCCAAAAACATTCAGTACTTC.

The chain joins TRBV12-3 or TRBV12-4 to TRBJ2-1, with 7 bases that match TRBD2. The junction had 10 bases not matched to a gene; V was cut back by 5 bases and J by 9 bases. This CDR3 is built from 14 residues. CDR3 sequence: CASSPQGLVGEQFF. The CDR3 bases are TGTGCCAGCAGTCCCCAAGGACTAGTGGGTGAGCAGTTCTTC.

This clonotype was seen only a few times. The chain joins TRBV12-3 or TRBV12-4 to TRBJ2-1; D possibly uses TRBD1 or TRBD2 (6 bases each). The CDR3 has 15 residues. V was cut by 0 bases and J by 6 bases, with 12 bases left in between. The DNA for the CDR3 is TGTGCCAGCAGTTTAGCAGGGGGGCCTTTCAATGAGCAGTTCTTC. Its protein is CASSLAGGPFNEQFF.

The chain has TRBV28 and TRBJ2-7; D is perhaps TRBD1 (5 bases). CDR3 length: 16 amino acids. Germline V gene sequence: CDR1 MDHEN, CDR2 SYDVKM. V lost 2 bases and J lost 2, with 16 bases in between. Written as DNA, the CDR3 is TGTGCCAGCAGTTTAGGTTCTGGCAGGGTGGCCTACGAGCAGTACTTC. Translated: CASSLGSGRVAYEQYF.

This chain joins TRBV12-3 or TRBV12-4 and TRBJ2-3, with 8 nucleotides matching TRBD2. There are 12 residues in the CDR3. The V segment lost 9 bases and the J segment 5 bases; nucleotides outside the gene matches: 4. This CDR3 reads CASRGGEDTQYF. Here the CDR3 DNA reads TGTGCCAGTCGGGGGGGGGAAGATACGCAGTATTTT.

The chain employs TRBV7-9 and TRBJ1-4; D not certain. In germline, CDR1 is SEHNR, CDR2 FQNEAQ (reference sequence). The CDR3 extends over 14 amino acids. V lost 5 bases, J lost 7 bases, and 14 bases lay in between. The CDR3 DNA sequence: TGTGCCAGCAGCCCCCGTTTGGGTAGTGAAAAACTGTTTTTT. Residues: CASSPRLGSEKLFF.

In its sample, this clonotype was seen a few times. The chain links TRBV28 to TRBJ2-1; 10 bases match TRBD2. J gave up 7 bases and V 5 bases, and 11 bases lay outside the gene matches. The CDR3 length is 16 residues. Germline assignment: CDR1 MDHEN and CDR2 SYDVKM. CDR3 in amino acids: CASSADGLAVWNEQFF. CDR3 nucleotide sequence: TGTGCCAGCAGTGCCGACGGACTAGCGGTCTGGAATGAGCAGTTCTTC.

The V and J genes are TRBV24-1 and TRBJ2-3; D call uncertain. The V and J ends lost 3 bases and 0 bases respectively, with 12 bases between them. CDR3 length: 16 residues. CDR1 KGHDR and CDR2 SFDVKD come from the germline V gene. CDR3 in DNA: TGTGCCACCAGTGATCAGGACGACCTGAGCACAGATACGCAGTATTTT. Translated, it gives CATSDQDDLSTDTQYF.

The CDR3 bases are TGTGCCAGCAGCGCGAGAGAGGCCGGGACAGGGGCCTACGAGCAGTACTTC. Translated, it gives CASSAREAGTGAYEQYF. The J gene is TRBJ2-7, the V gene TRBV7-9; 10 bases fit TRBD1. The CDR3 is 17 residues long. V shed 5 bases and J 2 bases; nucleotides not matched to a gene: 12. From germline, CDR1 is SEHNR and CDR2 FQNEAQ (reference sequence). The full variable domain, with the rest looked up from reference TRBV7-9 and TRBJ2-7, is DTGVSQNPRHKITKRGQNVTFRCDPISEHNRLYWYRQTLGQGPEFLTYFQNEAQLEKSRLLSDRFSAERPKGSFSTLEIQRTEQGDSAMYLCASSAREAGTGAYEQYFGPGTRLTVT.

The table lists this clonotype with a few counts. The chain recombines TRBV27 with TRBJ2-1, with 9 bases aligning to TRBD1. The CDR3 extends over 15 amino acids. The junction had 5 bases not matched to a gene; V was cut back by 5 bases and J by 3 bases. CDR1 MNHEY and CDR2 SMNVEV come from the germline V gene (reference sequence). CDR3 DNA: TGTGCCAGCAGTATGGGACAGGGACTCTACAATGAGCAGTTCTTC. This codes for CASSMGQGLYNEQFF.

This chain uses TRBV24-1 with TRBJ2-1; 9 bases agree with TRBD1. J lost 3 bases, V lost 4 bases, and 6 bases had no gene match. The CDR3 covers 16 residues. Germline loops: CDR1 KGHDR, CDR2 SFDVKD. The CDR3 here is CATSDPGTGLYNEQFF. The CDR3 DNA reads TGTGCCACCAGTGACCCCGGGACAGGGCTCTACAATGAGCAGTTCTTC.

The chain joins TRBV5-5 to TRBJ2-1, with 7 bases aligning to TRBD2. The CDR3 is 16 residues long. Germline V lookup: CDR1 SGHKS, CDR2 YYEKEE (reference sequence). Trimming cost V 6 bases and J 5 bases; bases outside gene matches: 14. The CDR3 DNA sequence: TGTGCCAGCATCCCTTTGCGGGCTAGCGGAGACAATGAGCAGTTCTTC. It yields the protein CASIPLRASGDNEQFF. Full variable domain (missing parts from reference TRBV5-5 and TRBJ2-1): DAGVTQSPTHLIKTRGQQVTLRCSPISGHKSVSWYQQVLGQGPQFIFQYYEKEERGRGNFPDRFSARQFPNYSSELNVNALLLGDSALYLCASIPLRASGDNEQFFGPGTRLTVL.

There are a few counts of this clonotype. V is TRBV20-1 and J is TRBJ2-1, with D perhaps being TRBD1 or TRBD2 (5 bases each). Germline-derived CDR1 and CDR2 are DFQATT and SNEGSKA (reference sequence). V lost 5 bases, J lost 4 bases, and 15 bases lay in between. This CDR3 spans 14 amino acids. Here the CDR3 reads CSAVLRESYNEQFF. CDR3 DNA sequence: TGCAGTGCTGTACTCAGGGAGTCTTACAATGAGCAGTTCTTC.

The chain employs TRBV7-8 and TRBJ2-3; D is unresolved. Trimming stripped 4 bases from V and 0 bases from J, with 17 bases between. Germline assignment: CDR1 SGHVS and CDR2 FQNEAQ. The CDR3 is 17 amino acids. The CDR3 nucleotides are TGTGCCAGCAGCTCCCCCCCGGACCCAACTAGCACAGATACGCAGTATTTT. Protein product: CASSSPPDPTSTDTQYF.

This clonotype was detected many times. V and J are TRBV7-9 and TRBJ2-5; 8 nucleotides match TRBD2. The trim removed 1 base at V and 1 base at J, leaving 2 bases unmatched. CDR1 and CDR2 (germline): SEHNR, FQNEAQ (reference sequence). CDR3 length: 15 amino acids. The CDR3 DNA sequence: TGTGCCAGCAGCTTAGTAACTAGCGGCCAAGAGACCCAGTACTTC. This translates into CASSLVTSGQETQYF.

This clonotype was found a few times. The CDR3 DNA is TGTGCCAGCAGCTTGGGGACTTCCGCGGGGGAGACCCAGTACTTC. This codes for CASSLGTSAGETQYF. The rearrangement joins TRBV5-6 to TRBJ2-5; a possible D gene is TRBD2 (6 bases). Trimming cost V 0 bases and J 5 bases, with 14 bases left between them. The CDR3 consists of 15 residues. Germline CDR1 and CDR2: SGHDT and YYEEEE.

This chain uses TRBV7-9 with TRBJ1-5; D remains unclear. The V and J ends lost 0 bases and 10 bases respectively, with 13 bases between them. Germline V CDR1 and CDR2: SEHNR, FQNEAQ (reference sequence). The CDR3 length is 14 residues. The CDR3 loop is CASSLASGLGPQHF. DNA of the CDR3: TGTGCCAGCAGCTTAGCTTCTGGCCTTGGACCCCAGCATTTT.

The rearrangement joins TRBV6-2 or TRBV6-3 to TRBJ1-5; D might be TRBD1 (5 bases). V gave up 2 bases and J gave up 0 bases, with 11 bases separating them. CDR1 is MNHEY and CDR2 is SVGEGT in the germline V gene. The CDR3 runs 16 residues. The chain's CDR3 is CASSYAGAVSNQPQHF. CDR3 DNA sequence: TGTGCCAGCAGTTACGCCGGGGCAGTTAGCAATCAGCCCCAGCATTTT.

The chain is built from TRBV29-1 and TRBJ2-1, with TRBD2 matching over 7 bases. Trimming at V came to 6 bases and at J to 3 bases, leaving 8 bases not matched to a gene. CDR1 and CDR2 (germline): SQVTM, ANQGSEA. There are 14 residues in the CDR3. The CDR3 loop is CSVDSRGDYNEQFF. The CDR3 DNA is TGCAGCGTGGACTCCCGGGGGGACTACAATGAGCAGTTCTTC.

This clonotype has only a few counts. At one boundary the junction diverges from the germline segment, which might be a read error. This chain connects TRBV5-6 to TRBJ2-3, with D tentatively TRBD2 (6 bases). The length of the CDR3 is 14 residues. Germline CDR1 SGHDT, CDR2 YYEEEE. Here the CDR3 reads CASSLASDTDTQNF. CDR3 DNA sequence: TGTGCCAGCAGCTTGGCTAGCGACACAGATACGCAGAATTTT.

The CDR3 bases are TGCGCCAGCAGCCTGTTACTAGCGGGGGGACCGGAGACCCAGTACTTC. Translated, it gives CASSLLLAGGPETQYF. The chain employs TRBV4-1 and TRBJ2-5, with TRBD2 matching 12 bases. The CDR3 loop spans 16 amino acids. V lost 4 bases to trimming and J lost 5 bases; unmatched junction nucleotides: 8. The germline CDR1 and CDR2 sequences are MGHRA and YSYEKL.

This chain links TRBV5-5 with TRBJ2-3; D perhaps matches TRBD2 (5 bases). V was pared by 4 bases and J by 7 bases, with 16 bases between. This CDR3 comprises 14 residues. Germline CDR1 reads SGHKS; CDR2 reads YYEKEE (reference sequence). The chain's CDR3 is CASSQRLPPNTQYF. As DNA, the CDR3 is TGTGCCAGCAGCCAACGACTACCACCAAATACGCAGTATTTT.